The present entry profiles one T cell receptor (beta chain) with its context. This sample is part of a study of blood T cell repertoires in COVID-19. Residents of 20 to 25 US areas, aged roughly 18 to 89 years, made up the participants. Per the original methods: Estimates of nucleated cell counts were drawn from the amplification of reference gene primers. Sequenced by immunoSEQ multiplex PCR; TCRdb stores in-frame clones only, minus some. That table furnishes V, J and clone size, whereas the DNA furnished D and trimming. Of hundreds of thousands of clones listed, roughly 91% were seen once; the top ten hold 3% to 4%. The material sequenced was PBMCs or T cells enriched from blood (not recorded which). The clonotype originates from a woman aged 25 to 39 with acute COVID-19.

The CDR3 protein is CASSYSQGAGEQYF. In nucleotides, the CDR3 is TGTGCCAGCAGCTACTCGCAGGGGGCGGGCGAGCAGTACTTC. The chain carries TRBV7-2 and TRBJ2-7; the match to TRBD1 covers 8 bases. The CDR3 is 14 residues long. Per germline, CDR1 SGHTA and CDR2 FQGNSA. With V trimmed by 4 bases and J by 6 bases, 8 bases remained unmatched.